The 5 T cell receptor beta chains below were found in one sample sequenced in a study of low-dose radiotherapy and immunotherapy resistance in tumors. Time point specified: before trial treatment. TRAV- and TRBV-specific primers, spanning alpha and beta chains, primed first-strand cDNA. A constant-region primer paired with the V-primer adapter amplified TCRs over approximately 18 PCR cycles. TCRdb redid the calling of the reads with MiXCR, one entry per CDR3 protein. The profile shows about 39,000 distinct CDR3 sequences, roughly 31% of them singletons. The sample consisted of PBMCs, taken before treatment. These TCRs come from a male donor with gallbladder cancer.

Only a few counts were recorded for this clonotype. The genes are TRBV25-1 and TRBJ2-7; no clear D. The CDR3 is 12 amino acids. Deletions cut 5 bases from V and 2 bases from J, with 7 bases between. Germline lookup yields CDR1 MGHDK and CDR2 SYGVNS. CDR3 DNA: TGTGCCAGCAGTCCACAAACCTACGAGCAGTACTTC. Translating it yields CASSPQTYEQYF.

The chain employs TRBV7-3 and TRBJ2-2, with TRBD2 matching 7 bases. The CDR3 length is 14 residues. Germline values: CDR1 SGHTA, CDR2 FQGTGA. V lost 4 bases, J lost 6 bases, and 5 bases stayed unmatched. CDR3 sequence reads: CASSSRLASGELFF. In DNA, the CDR3 is TGTGCCAGCAGCTCAAGACTAGCATCCGGGGAGCTGTTTTTT.

Many counts were recorded for this clonotype. The chain is built from TRBV5-1 and TRBJ2-7; perhaps TRBD2 as D (5 bases). Germline CDR1 SGHRS, CDR2 YFSETQ. Trimming took off 5 bases at V and 3 bases at J, with 9 bases between the two ends. The CDR3 consists of 12 residues. CDR3 in amino acids: CASSPGIYEQYF. CDR3 bases: TGCGCCAGCAGTCCCGGGATCTACGAGCAGTACTTC.

The sample holds many counts of this clonotype. The rearrangement uses TRBV27 and TRBJ2-1; no definite D call. Germline lookup yields CDR1 MNHEY and CDR2 SMNVEV (reference sequence). V lost 2 bases, J lost 9 bases, and 8 bases lay in between. This CDR3 comprises 12 residues. CDR3 DNA sequence: TGTGCCAGCAGTTTAGGCAACGGTGAGCAGTTCTTC. It encodes CASSLGNGEQFF.

This clonotype has ten or more counts. V is TRBV5-1 and J is TRBJ2-7; 9 bases map to TRBD1. Germline V gene sequence: CDR1 SGHRS, CDR2 YFSETQ. The CDR3 runs to 15 residues. V gave up 1 base and J gave up 4 bases; unmatched junction bases: 6. CDR3 sequence: CASSLTNRGQYEQYF. The CDR3 nucleotides read TGCGCCAGCAGCTTGACAAACAGGGGGCAGTACGAGCAGTACTTC.